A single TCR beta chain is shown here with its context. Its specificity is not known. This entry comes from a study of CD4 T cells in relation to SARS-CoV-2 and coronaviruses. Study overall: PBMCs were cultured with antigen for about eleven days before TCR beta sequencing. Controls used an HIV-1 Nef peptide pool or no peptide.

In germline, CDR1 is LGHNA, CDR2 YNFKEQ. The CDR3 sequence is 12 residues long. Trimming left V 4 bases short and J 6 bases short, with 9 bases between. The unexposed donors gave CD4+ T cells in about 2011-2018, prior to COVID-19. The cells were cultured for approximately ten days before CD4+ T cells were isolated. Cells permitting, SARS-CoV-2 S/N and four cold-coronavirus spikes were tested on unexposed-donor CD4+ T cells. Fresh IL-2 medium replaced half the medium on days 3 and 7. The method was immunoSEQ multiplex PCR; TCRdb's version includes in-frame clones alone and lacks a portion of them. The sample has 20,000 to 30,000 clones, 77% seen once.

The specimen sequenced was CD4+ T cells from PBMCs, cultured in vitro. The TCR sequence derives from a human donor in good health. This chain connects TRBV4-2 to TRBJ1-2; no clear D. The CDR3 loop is CASSLPGDGYTF. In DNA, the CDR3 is TGTGCCAGCAGCCTCCCGGGAGATGGCTACACCTTC.